This TCR beta chain was sequenced for a study of regulatory T cells in long-lasting Graves disease. Study-level results: Persistent disease preferred TRBV28, TRBJ1-2 and TRBJ2-5; new disease, TRBV20-1 and TRBJ2-1.

Building the TCR beta libraries relied on iRepertoire HTBI primers, and CDR3 regions underwent Arm-PCR. TCRdb passed the multiplex PCR reads through MiXCR, listing each CDR3 protein once. Among around 450,000 distinct CDR3 sequences listed, roughly 17% were seen once. Notes on this clonotype: The antigen remains unidentified. A much larger clone lies one base from this, so it may be a read error.

As to time point: newly diagnosed GD, antithyroid drugs for less than 3 months. The authors made the TCR library using RNA they extracted from PBMCs. Each of the patients was recruited from an endocrinology department situated in Xi'an, China. With 3 bases clipped from V and 7 bases from J, the junction kept 12 bases outside the gene matches. CDR3 length: 15 residues. Germline CDR1 and CDR2: SGHTA and FQGTGA. These data also featured in a second study, about T cells in Graves' hyperthyroidism and ophthalmopathy.

The genes are TRBV7-3 and TRBJ2-7; TRBD2 matches at 7 bases. Source: peripheral blood mononuclear cells (PBMCs), taken at new diagnosis, from a patient treated with antithyroid drugs. This sequence was found in a man aged 40-55 years with Graves disease. The CDR3 region is CASSFRTRIVNEQYF. The CDR3 DNA reads as TGTGCCAGCAGCTTCCGGACTAGGATAGTTAATGAGCAGTACTTC.